Listed below are T cell receptor beta chains from one sample, sequenced in a study of T cell responses to AZD1222 COVID-19 vaccine. Sequencing was performed with immunoSEQ multiplex PCR; in TCRdb, only in-frame clones are kept and a portion is missing. The table shows 100,000 to 140,000 clones, with about 90% occurring only once. The material was peripheral blood, obtained 28 days after the second AZD1222 dose. These receptors came from an adult who received the AZD1222 COVID-19 vaccine. Each CDR3 is given with its conserved first and last residue. A D gene is named only where the DNA matches it firmly.

d_gene: -
len: 14
v_gene: TRBV24-1
j_gene: TRBJ2-1
CDR3aa: CATSGSSSYNEQFF

d_gene: -
len: 14
v_gene: TRBV18
j_gene: TRBJ2-1
CDR3aa: CASSPGQTNNEQFF

d_gene: TRBD2
len: 14
v_gene: TRBV19
j_gene: TRBJ2-7
CDR3aa: CASSPRTRTYEQYF

d_gene: -
len: 15
v_gene: TRBV5-6
j_gene: TRBJ1-1
CDR3aa: CASSLYKGWNTEAFF

d_gene: TRBD1
len: 17
v_gene: TRBV18
j_gene: TRBJ1-3
CDR3aa: CASSHRDSLISGNTIYF

d_gene: -
len: 12
v_gene: TRBV12-3/TRBV12-4
j_gene: TRBJ1-1
CDR3aa: CASSLRGGEAFF

d_gene: -
len: 14
v_gene: TRBV15
j_gene: TRBJ1-1
CDR3aa: CATSRRDGNTEAFF

d_gene: -
len: 15
v_gene: TRBV19
j_gene: TRBJ2-6
CDR3aa: CASSLNGAGANVLTF

d_gene: TRBD2
len: 15
v_gene: TRBV6-6
j_gene: TRBJ2-7
CDR3aa: CASSSIAGEPREQYF

d_gene: -
len: 15
v_gene: TRBV6-5
j_gene: TRBJ2-3
CDR3aa: CASRRIGTGGDTQYF

d_gene: TRBD1
len: 16
v_gene: TRBV18
j_gene: TRBJ1-6
CDR3aa: CASSPSGGTVNSPLHF

d_gene: -
len: 11
v_gene: TRBV28
j_gene: TRBJ1-5
CDR3aa: CASRLGRTEHF

d_gene: -
len: 15
v_gene: TRBV7-2
j_gene: TRBJ2-1
CDR3aa: CASSRTASSYNEQFF

d_gene: TRBD1
len: 18
v_gene: TRBV25-1
j_gene: TRBJ1-2
CDR3aa: CASSEWGPTGARFYGYTF